Listed below are T cell receptor beta chains from one sample, sequenced in a study of CD8 T cells in ankylosing spondylitis. TCRdb reprocessed the 5' RACE reads with MiXCR, giving one entry per CDR3 protein. The table has just over 350,000 distinct CDR3 sequences, 20% to 25% seen once. Sequenced input: blood, either unsorted or a sorted T cell fraction (not recorded which). The origin of the receptors is a male donor with ankylosing spondylitis or in good health (not recorded which). Both conserved end residues are part of each CDR3. A D gene is named only where the DNA matches it firmly. Where a row states a size, it is once, few, many or the class of an expanded clone; other rows omit it.

>-|TRBV3-1|TRBJ2-3|-
CASSPQTRWDTQYF
TGTGCCAGCAGCCCACAGACTAGATGGGATACGCAGTATTTT
>-|TRBV14|TRBJ2-1|-
CASSEIRDYNEQFF
TGTGCCAGCAGCGAAATCCGGGACTACAATGAGCAGTTCTTC
>-|TRBV29-1|TRBJ2-2|-
CSVTGASAGELFF
TGCAGCGTCACGGGGGCGTCGGCCGGGGAGCTGTTTTTT
>TRBD1|TRBV6-5|TRBJ2-7|-
CAGRQGKYEQYF
TGTGCCGGTAGACAGGGCAAGTACGAGCAGTACTTC
>TRBD2|TRBV7-6|TRBJ2-1|few
CASSPKLADPSYNEQFF
TGTGCCAGCAGCCCAAAACTAGCGGATCCCTCCTACAATGAGCAGTTCTTC
>TRBD2|TRBV27|TRBJ2-7|-
CASSLFRGGFYEHYF
TGTGCCAGCAGTTTATTCCGGGGGGGCTTCTACGAGCACTACTTC
>TRBD2|TRBV3-1|TRBJ2-1|-
CASSPTTRRGLVLSNEQFF
TGTGCCAGCAGCCCTACGACTCGGCGGGGACTAGTCCTTTCCAATGAGCAGTTCTTC
>TRBD1|TRBV6-5|TRBJ2-2|few
CASSSSGTALNTGELFF
TGTGCCAGCAGTTCATCGGGGACAGCCTTAAACACCGGGGAGCTGTTTTTT
>-|TRBV20-1|TRBJ2-7|few
CSARGLGMGEQYF
TGCAGTGCTAGAGGCCTGGGAATGGGCGAGCAGTACTTC
>-|TRBV16|TRBJ1-5|-
CASSQSSTQPQHF
TGTGCCAGCAGCCAATCGAGTACCCAGCCCCAGCATTTT
>TRBD2|TRBV29-1|TRBJ2-1|few
CSVEGRGVRGNEQFF
TGCAGCGTTGAAGGGCGGGGGGTGAGAGGCAATGAGCAGTTCTTC
>-|TRBV20-1|TRBJ2-3|few
CSAREMSRLQYF
TGCAGTGCTAGAGAGATGAGTCGGTTGCAGTATTTT
>-|TRBV24-1|TRBJ2-6|few
CATSDLADSGANVLTF
TGTGCCACCAGTGATTTGGCCGACTCTGGGGCCAACGTCCTGACTTTC
>-|TRBV12-3/TRBV12-4|TRBJ2-3|-
CASSQLEVNTQYF
TGTGCCAGCAGCCAACTTGAGGTAAATACGCAGTATTTT
>-|TRBV12-3/TRBV12-4|TRBJ2-7|few
CASATGEEYEQYF
TGTGCCAGCGCAACAGGGGAGGAGTACGAGCAGTACTTC
>TRBD1|TRBV25-1|TRBJ1-6|few
CASRGGQGLFNSPLHF
TGTGCCAGCCGAGGAGGACAGGGATTGTTTAATTCACCCCTCCACTTT
>-|TRBV25-1|TRBJ2-1|few
CASSDRDRAYNEQFF
TGTGCCAGCAGTGACCGGGACCGCGCCTACAATGAGCAGTTCTTC
>-|TRBV13|TRBJ2-6|few
CASSLQLSGANVLTF
TGTGCCAGCAGCCTACAGCTTTCTGGGGCCAACGTCCTGACTTTC
>TRBD1|TRBV6-1|TRBJ1-1|few
CASKATGTTEAFF
TGTGCCAGCAAAGCGACAGGGACTACTGAAGCTTTCTTT
>-|TRBV12-3/TRBV12-4|TRBJ2-4|few
CASSHYMGSQEKNIQYF
TGTGCCAGCAGCCATTACATGGGGTCGCAGGAGAAAAACATTCAGTACTTC
>-|TRBV30|TRBJ2-2|-
CAWNGNTGELFF
TGTGCCTGGAATGGTAACACCGGGGAGCTGTTTTTT
>-|TRBV4-1|TRBJ2-7|-
CASSLQTTYEQYF
TGCGCCAGCAGCCTACAGACCACCTACGAGCAGTACTTC
>-|TRBV5-4|TRBJ2-5|-
CASYVGEGTQETQYF
TGTGCCAGCTATGTGGGCGAGGGGACACAAGAGACCCAGTACTTC
>-|TRBV29-1|TRBJ1-2|-
CSVVPRDVGFYGYTF
TGCAGCGTTGTCCCCCGCGACGTAGGATTTTATGGCTACACCTTC
>-|TRBV11-2|TRBJ2-3|-
CASSLVPLAPDTQYF
TGTGCCAGCAGCTTAGTACCCCTAGCCCCAGATACGCAGTATTTT
>TRBD1|TRBV29-1|TRBJ1-5|few
CSAKTGLNQPQHF
TGCAGCGCTAAGACAGGGCTCAATCAGCCCCAGCATTTT
>TRBD2|TRBV19|TRBJ2-3|-
CASRGGRTDTQYF
TGTGCCAGTCGGGGGGGCCGTACAGATACGCAGTATTTT
>TRBD2|TRBV4-1|TRBJ2-5|-
CASSQEEASGVQETQYF
TGCGCCAGCAGCCAAGAGGAGGCTAGCGGGGTACAAGAGACCCAGTACTTC
>-|TRBV7-6|TRBJ2-7|-
CASSLERGPHYEQYF
TGTGCCAGCAGCTTAGAGAGGGGACCCCATTACGAGCAGTACTTC
>TRBD2|TRBV13|TRBJ2-1|many
CASSLVTSSGKIYNEQFF
TGTGCCAGCAGCTTAGTTACGTCTAGCGGGAAAATTTACAATGAGCAGTTCTTC
>-|TRBV28|TRBJ1-6|few
CASTLLGRGDSPLHF
TGTGCCAGCACCCTACTGGGCAGGGGAGATTCACCCCTCCACTTT
>-|TRBV12-3/TRBV12-4|TRBJ1-3|-
CASSFSTEFEGTIYF
TGTGCCAGCAGTTTTTCTACCGAATTCGAGGGGACCATATATTTT
>TRBD2|TRBV30|TRBJ2-6|few
CAWTSGSLSGANVLIF
TGTGCCTGGACTAGCGGGTCCCTCTCTGGGGCCAACGTCCTGATTTTC
>-|TRBV6-2/TRBV6-3|TRBJ2-7|few
CASSPTGGALYEQYF
TGTGCCAGCAGCCCTACGGGGGGCGCGTTATACGAGCAGTACTTC
>-|TRBV5-5|TRBJ2-7|few
CASSLVEYEQYF
TGTGCCAGCAGCTTGGTTGAGTACGAGCAGTACTTC
>TRBD2|TRBV10-3|TRBJ2-1|-
CATAPLGGGGKLDEQFF
TGTGCCACGGCCCCCCTCGGGGGCGGGGGGAAGTTGGATGAGCAGTTCTTC
>TRBD1|TRBV9|TRBJ2-7|-
CASSVSGTGIYEQYF
TGTGCCAGCAGCGTGTCCGGGACAGGGATTTACGAGCAGTACTTC
>TRBD1|TRBV30|TRBJ1-2|-
CAQTEGADYGYTF
TGTGCCCAGACTGAGGGGGCGGACTATGGCTACACCTTC
>-|TRBV19|TRBJ2-1|once
CASTLIGGYNEQFF
TGTGCCAGTACCCTAATTGGGGGGTATAATGAGCAGTTCTTC
>TRBD1|TRBV7-6|TRBJ2-3|-
CASSSDRGYTDTQYF
TGTGCCAGCAGCTCCGACAGGGGGTACACAGATACGCAGTATTTT
>TRBD2|TRBV6-1|TRBJ2-3|-
CASRTLAGDTDTQYF
TGTGCCAGCAGGACACTAGCGGGGGACACAGATACGCAGTATTTT
>TRBD1|TRBV6-1|TRBJ2-7|-
CATTLGQGTYEQYF
TGTGCCACCACATTAGGACAGGGGACCTACGAGCAGTACTTC